This record looks at one TCR beta chain sequence and its context. The protocol was immunoSEQ multiplex PCR, while the TCRdb copy is restricted to in-frame clones and leaves out a portion. The table records around 20,000 clones, more than 70% of them present only once. This sample is drawn from a study of sequential checkpoint blockade in melanoma. Study-wide background: Randomization was 1:1 between first-line nivolumab→ipilimumab and ipilimumab→nivolumab. Each arm's sequence ended with maintenance nivolumab.

CDR1 SGHVS and CDR2 FQNEAQ come from the germline V gene. Trimming took 3 bases from V and 4 from J, leaving 12 bases between them. This CDR3 spans 14 amino acids. The sample's treatment: randomized to nivolumab then ipilimumab (arm A) or the reverse (arm B). Patients had received no earlier DNA-damaging chemotherapy. Live CD3+CD8+ CD19− CD56− cells were sorted from PBMCs. This chain joins TRBV7-8 and TRBJ1-2; weak D call: TRBD1 (5 bases). The receptor's source is a human donor with melanoma. The sequencing used CD8+ T cells sorted from blood (inferred from file names), collected from a patient given nivolumab and ipilimumab in sequence. As DNA, the CDR3 is TGTGCCAGCAGCTTCCAGGGAACCCGCTATGGCTACACCTTC. This codes for CASSFQGTRYGYTF.